The 27 T cell receptor beta chains listed next were all sequenced from one sample in a study of blood T cell repertoires in COVID-19. Using immunoSEQ multiplex PCR, the repertoire was profiled, and TCRdb retains in-frame clones only, with some absent. The data show 200,000 to 300,000 clones, approximately 81% seen once. The sample consisted of peripheral blood. Every receptor here comes from a man between 60 and 75 years old with acute or convalescent COVID-19.

This chain connects TRBV9 to TRBJ2-2, with TRBD2 matching over 13 bases. V was pared by 4 bases and J by 5 bases, with 8 bases of the junction left unmatched. From germline, CDR1 is SGDLS and CDR2 YYNGEE. The length of the CDR3 is 17 residues. CDR3 amino acids: CASSPRLAGGMTGELFF. The CDR3 region has the DNA TGTGCCAGCAGCCCCCGACTAGCGGGGGGCATGACCGGGGAGCTGTTTTTT.

This clone was seen a few times. This chain connects TRBV13 to TRBJ2-5; maybe TRBD2 (6 bases). Germline-derived CDR1 and CDR2 are PRHDT and FYEKMQ (reference sequence). Between the trimmed V and J ends, which lost 0 bases and 5 bases, there was a span of 16 bases. This CDR3 has 16 residues. The chain's CDR3 is CASSLGHGSGWETQYF. In DNA form, the CDR3 reads TGTGCCAGCAGCTTAGGCCACGGAAGCGGGTGGGAGACCCAGTACTTC. The whole variable domain, filled in from reference TRBV13 and TRBJ2-5, reads AAGVIQSPRHLIKEKRETATLKCYPIPRHDTVYWYQQGPGQDPQFLISFYEKMQSDKGSIPDRFSAQQFSDYHSELNMSSLELGDSALYFCASSLGHGSGWETQYFGPGTRLLVL.

This chain links TRBV5-1 with TRBJ1-2; possible D gene TRBD1, 5 bases. Trimming removed 4 bases at V and 5 bases at J, with 9 bases between. The CDR3 runs to 12 residues. CDR1 and CDR2 from the germline V gene are SGHRS and YFSETQ. CDR3 protein: CASSGREYGYTF. As DNA, the CDR3 is TGCGCCAGCAGCGGCAGGGAATATGGCTACACCTTC.

This chain connects TRBV10-3 to TRBJ2-7, with 12 nucleotides matching TRBD2. This CDR3 has 14 residues. V shed 9 bases and J 2 bases; nucleotides not matched to a gene: 5. CDR1 is ENHRY, CDR2 SYGVKD, per germline. The CDR3 reads CAIQASGGAYEQYF. The CDR3 DNA reads as TGTGCCATTCAAGCTAGCGGGGGGGCCTACGAGCAGTACTTC.

This chain links TRBV14 with TRBJ2-5, with D maybe TRBD2 (5 bases). The CDR3 spans 13 residues. From germline, CDR1 is SGHDN and CDR2 FVKESK. V was shortened by 6 bases and J by 3 bases, with 11 bases between the two germline ends. The CDR3 here is CASRGSGEETQYF. The CDR3 DNA follows: TGTGCCAGCAGGGGTTCCGGGGAAGAGACCCAGTACTTC. The entire variable domain, with the rest obtained from reference TRBV14 and TRBJ2-5, is as follows: EAGVTQFPSHSVIEKGQTVTLRCDPISGHDNLYWYRRVMGKEIKFLLHFVKESKQDESGMPNNRFLAERTGGTYSTLKVQPAELEDSGVYFCASRGSGEETQYFGPGTRLLVL.

The genes are TRBV10-3 and TRBJ2-6; D may be TRBD2 (5 bases). The CDR3 is 14 amino acids. The germline V and J ends were trimmed by 5 bases and 1 base, with 6 bases remaining between them. The germline V gene encodes CDR1 ENHRY and CDR2 SYGVKD. The CDR3 spells CAISRESGANVLTF. CDR3 sequence (DNA): TGTGCCATCAGTAGGGAGTCTGGGGCCAACGTCCTGACTTTC.

The chain carries TRBV10-3 and TRBJ1-2; a weak D match, TRBD1 (5 bases). The CDR3 spans 15 residues. V lost 4 bases, J lost 2 bases, and 14 bases lay in between. Germline V gene data show CDR1 as ENHRY and CDR2 as SYGVKD. This chain's CDR3 is CAISAVEDTNYGYTF. The CDR3, as DNA: TGTGCCATCAGTGCCGTAGAGGACACCAACTATGGCTACACCTTC.

The rearrangement joins TRBV3-1 (or the pseudogene TRBV3-2) to TRBJ1-1, with D unresolved. With 0 bases removed from V and 8 bases from J, the gap between germline ends came to 7 bases. Germline V gives CDR1 LGHDT, CDR2 YNNKEL (reference sequence). The CDR3 extends over 12 amino acids. The CDR3 spells CASSQEGREAFF. The CDR3 nucleotides are TGTGCCAGCAGCCAAGAGGGCAGAGAAGCTTTCTTT.

This clone was counted once. The chain carries TRBV12-5 and TRBJ1-4; D is unresolved. Per the germline V gene, CDR1 is LGHNT and CDR2 is FRNRAP. This CDR3 contains 14 residues. With 6 bases removed from V and 8 bases from J, the gap between germline ends came to 16 bases. The CDR3 DNA is TGTGCTAGTGGCCTCGCCGGAGGAGGGGAAAAACTGTTTTTT. It translates to CASGLAGGGEKLFF.

This clone is a singleton in its sample. V is TRBV5-5 and J is TRBJ2-7, with TRBD1 identical over 8 bases. V dropped 3 bases and J dropped 1; count of bases not matched to a gene: 3. The CDR3 is 14 residues long. CDR1 is SGHKS, CDR2 YYEKEE, per germline (reference sequence). The CDR3, as DNA: TGTGCCAGCAGCTCCGGACAGGGATCCTACGAGCAGTACTTC. It yields the protein CASSSGQGSYEQYF.

V usage is TRBV19 and J usage is TRBJ2-1; no firm D call. The CDR3 is 13 amino acids. V was trimmed by 5 bases and J by 7 bases, leaving 12 bases between them. CDR1 LNHDA and CDR2 SQIVND come from the germline V gene (reference sequence). Here the CDR3 reads CASSPATWNEQFF. Written as DNA, the CDR3 is TGTGCCAGTAGTCCCGCGACTTGGAATGAGCAGTTCTTC. Based on the CDR3 plus reference TRBV19 and TRBJ2-1, the full variable domain is DGGITQSPKYLFRKEGQNVTLSCEQNLNHDAMYWYRQDPGQGLRLIYYSQIVNDFQKGDIAEGYSVSREKKESFPLTVTSAQKNPTAFYLCASSPATWNEQFFGPGTRLTVL.

The chain links TRBV6-5 to TRBJ2-5; 8 nucleotides agree with TRBD1. The CDR3 runs 15 residues. Losses at the gene ends were 5 bases for V and 0 bases for J; bases not matched to a gene: 5. From germline, CDR1 is MNHEY and CDR2 SVGAGI. The CDR3: CASSSYRGYQETQYF. For the CDR3, the DNA is TGTGCCAGCAGTAGCTACAGGGGGTACCAAGAGACCCAGTACTTC.

J is TRBJ2-7 and V is TRBV30, with D perhaps matching TRBD1 (6 bases). The germline CDR1 and CDR2 sequences are GTSNPN and SVGIG (reference sequence). V lost 4 bases, J lost 5 bases, and 15 bases lay in between. The CDR3 is 13 amino acids. The CDR3 sequence is CAWTADRDHEQYF. The CDR3 nucleotides are TGTGCCTGGACCGCGGACAGAGACCACGAGCAGTACTTC.

The V and J genes are TRBV9 and TRBJ2-1; 9 bases map to TRBD2. From germline, CDR1 is SGDLS and CDR2 YYNGEE. There are 14 residues in the CDR3. The V and J ends lost 4 bases and 10 bases, in that order; junction bases with no gene match: 9. CDR3 in amino acids: CASSTGGGGQEQFF. CDR3 sequence (DNA): TGTGCCAGCAGCACTGGCGGGGGGGGACAGGAGCAGTTCTTC.

Only a few counts were recorded for this clone. A read error may account for a junction end that differs from germline. The V call is TRBV7-7, the J call TRBJ2-2; weak D call: TRBD2 (6 bases). The germline gives CDR1 SSHAT, CDR2 FNYEAQ (reference sequence). This CDR3 contains 15 residues. The CDR3 DNA sequence: TGTGCTAGCAGCTTAGAAAGTTCGGGGGCCGGGGAGCTGTTTTTT. Translation: CASSLESSGAGELFF.

The V gene is TRBV12-5, the J gene TRBJ2-7; D is perhaps TRBD2 (5 bases). V dropped 7 bases and J dropped 4 bases, with 11 bases sitting between them. CDR3 length equals 12 residues. Germline-derived CDR1 and CDR2 are LGHNT and FRNRAP. As DNA, the CDR3 is TGTGCTAGTGCAGACCGGGGATACGAGCAGTACTTC. Encoded protein: CASADRGYEQYF. Supplemented by reference TRBV12-5 and TRBJ2-7, the full variable domain reads DARVTQTPRHKVTEMGQEVTMRCQPILGHNTVFWYRQTMMQGLELLAYFRNRAPLDDSGMPKDRFSAEMPDATLATLKIQPSEPRDSAVYFCASADRGYEQYFGPGTRLTVT.

J is TRBJ1-2 and V is TRBV9, with 11 bases lining up with TRBD1. Germline V gene data show CDR1 as SGDLS and CDR2 as YYNGEE. The CDR3 is 15 amino acids. V dropped 0 bases and J dropped 7; count of bases not matched to a gene: 5. The CDR3 protein is CASSVGTGGRLGYTF. CDR3 nucleotides: TGTGCCAGCAGCGTAGGGACAGGGGGCCGTCTTGGCTACACCTTC.

This rearrangement joins TRBV30 to TRBJ2-3; 10 nucleotides line up with TRBD2. This CDR3 has 14 amino acids. J was trimmed by 7 bases and V by 7 bases; bases with no gene match: 11. Germline V gene sequence: CDR1 GTSNPN, CDR2 SVGIG (reference sequence). The CDR3 sequence is CASSRSGGDYTQYF. The CDR3, as DNA: TGTGCCTCCTCGCGAAGCGGGGGGGACTATACGCAGTATTTT.

V gene TRBV24-1 combines with J gene TRBJ2-1; 8 bases agree with TRBD1. The ends lost 3 bases at V and 7 bases at J; junction bases unmatched: 7. Per germline, CDR1 KGHDR and CDR2 SFDVKD. This CDR3 has 15 amino acids. The CDR3 is CATSDSRTGINEQFF. CDR3 nucleotide sequence: TGTGCCACCAGTGATAGCCGGACAGGGATAAATGAGCAGTTCTTC.

The V and J genes are TRBV11-2 and TRBJ2-3, with TRBD2 identical over 12 bases. V shed 2 bases and J 6 bases; nucleotides not matched to a gene: 6. Germline loops: CDR1 SGHAT, CDR2 FQNNGV. This CDR3 is built from 16 residues. The CDR3 DNA follows: TGTGCCAGCAGCTTATTGACTAGCGGGAGAAAGGATACGCAGTATTTT. As protein: CASSLLTSGRKDTQYF.

The V and J genes are TRBV18 and TRBJ2-5; 9 bases are a match to TRBD2. J was trimmed by 7 bases and V by 0 bases; bases with no gene match: 9. This CDR3 contains 16 residues. The V gene's germline CDR1 is KGHSH and CDR2 LQKENI. As DNA, the CDR3 is TGTGCCAGCTCACCACCGGGGACTAGCTCCAAGGGGACCCAGTACTTC. Translated, it gives CASSPPGTSSKGTQYF.

This chain uses TRBV2 with TRBJ1-5; a weak D match, TRBD1 (6 bases). From germline, CDR1 is SNHLY and CDR2 FYNNEI. Trimming shortened V by 5 bases and J by 6 bases, and 11 bases separated the two germline ends. The CDR3 contains 13 residues. The CDR3 sequence is CASSPGEGQPQHF. The CDR3 nucleotides are TGTGCCAGCAGTCCAGGGGAGGGTCAGCCCCAGCATTTT.

The chain combines TRBV10-3 with TRBJ2-7; TRBD2 might be the D (6 bases). The ends were cut back, 2 bases at V and 0 bases at J, with 8 bases in the middle. Germline CDR1 reads ENHRY; CDR2 reads SYGVKD. The CDR3 consists of 14 residues. The CDR3 sequence is CAISEGGLSYEQYF. DNA for the CDR3: TGTGCCATCAGTGAGGGGGGACTCTCCTACGAGCAGTACTTC.

The CDR3 reads CASSPDTGQGAKGYTF. CDR3 nucleotides: TGTGCCAGCTCACCAGACACTGGACAGGGGGCCAAGGGCTACACCTTC. The V call is TRBV18, the J call TRBJ1-2; 11 bases are shared with TRBD1. Germline V lookup: CDR1 KGHSH, CDR2 LQKENI. Trimming cost V 2 bases and J 8 bases; bases outside gene matches: 10. The CDR3 is 16 amino acids.

V and J are TRBV4-3 and TRBJ1-1; the D gene is possibly TRBD1 (5 bases). The germline CDR1 and CDR2 sequences are LGHNA and YSLEER. This CDR3 comprises 13 residues. V lost 0 bases, J lost 4 bases, and 6 bases lay in between. The CDR3 loop reads CASSQDQGTEAFF. The CDR3 region has the DNA TGCGCCAGCAGCCAAGATCAGGGCACTGAAGCTTTCTTT.

The chain employs TRBV5-1 and TRBJ2-3, with D possibly being TRBD1 (5 bases). Trimming removed 0 bases from V and 4 bases from J, with 6 bases in between. The CDR3 extends over 13 amino acids. CDR1 is SGHRS, CDR2 YFSETQ, per germline. The CDR3 nucleotides are TGCGCCAGCAGCTTGGCCAGGGCAGATACGCAGTATTTT. As protein: CASSLARADTQYF.

The CDR3 DNA sequence: TGTGCCAGCAGCCCCTTATCGAGCAGGGGAGCTTTCTTT. Translating it yields CASSPLSSRGAFF. This chain uses TRBV3-1 (or the pseudogene TRBV3-2) with TRBJ1-1, with a possible D match to TRBD1 (6 bases). The CDR3 extends over 13 amino acids. Germline values: CDR1 LGHDT, CDR2 YNNKEL (reference sequence). V dropped 4 bases and J dropped 10 bases, with 16 bases sitting between them.